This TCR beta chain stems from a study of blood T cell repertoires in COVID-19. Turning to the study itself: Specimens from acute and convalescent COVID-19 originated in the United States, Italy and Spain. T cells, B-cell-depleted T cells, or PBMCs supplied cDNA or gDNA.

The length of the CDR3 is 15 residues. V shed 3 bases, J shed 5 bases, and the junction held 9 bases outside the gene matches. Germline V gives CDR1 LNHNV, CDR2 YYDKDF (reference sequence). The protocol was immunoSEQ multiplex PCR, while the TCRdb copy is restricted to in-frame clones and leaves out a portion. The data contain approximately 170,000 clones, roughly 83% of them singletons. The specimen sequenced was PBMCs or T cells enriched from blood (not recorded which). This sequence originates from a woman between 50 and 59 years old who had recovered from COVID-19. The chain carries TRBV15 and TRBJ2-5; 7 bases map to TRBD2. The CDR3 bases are TGTGCCACCAGCAGCGCGGCGGGGGTTTACGAGACCCAGTACTTC. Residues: CATSSAAGVYETQYF.